Listed below are T cell receptor beta chains from one sample, sequenced in a study of blood T cell repertoires in COVID-19. Sequencing used immunoSEQ multiplex PCR; TCRdb keeps in-frame clones, though not all of them. The repertoire has some 350,000 clones, 89% of them found once; the top ten carry under 4%. Sequencing was done on a sample of peripheral blood. These TCRs come from a woman in her 30s with COVID-19, enrolled during active disease. The CDR3 runs from the conserved cysteine through the conserved F or W. A D gene is named only where the DNA matches it firmly. The size of a clone is reported for some rows only, either as once, few or many, or as a class for expanded clones.

-,TRBV30,TRBJ2-5,-,13,TGTGCCTGGAGTGTAAATAGGGGAGAGACCCAGTACTTC,CAWSVNRGETQYF
TRBD2,TRBV6-6,TRBJ2-1,-,16,TGTGCCAGCAGTTACTCGGCTAGCGGGAGTAGCGATGAGCAGTTCTTC,CASSYSASGSSDEQFF
-,TRBV29-1,TRBJ2-5,-,13,TGCAGCGTTGAGGGTTTAAGGAGAGAGACCCAGTACTTC,CSVEGLRRETQYF
-,TRBV3-1/TRBV3-2,TRBJ1-4,-,16,TGTGCCAGCAGCCAAGAAGTGGGGGGGCCGGGTGAAAAACTGTTTTTT,CASSQEVGGPGEKLFF
-,TRBV13,TRBJ2-4,-,19,TGTGCCAGCAGCCCCAGCCGTGTGGGGGGGCCGGAGGCCAAAAACATTCAGTACTTC,CASSPSRVGGPEAKNIQYF
-,TRBV6-2/TRBV6-3,TRBJ1-5,-,19,TGTGCCAGCAGTTACTCGATGCAGGGAGGGACGGGTAGCAATCAGCCCCAGCATTTT,CASSYSMQGGTGSNQPQHF
-,TRBV3-1/TRBV3-2,TRBJ2-5,-,18,TGTGCCAGCAGCCCAGGAATCGGTCAGGGGGGACCTCAAGAGACCCAGTACTTC,CASSPGIGQGGPQETQYF
-,TRBV11-2,TRBJ2-1,-,15,TGTGCCAGCAGCTTCGGGGTAACCCTCTACAATGAGCAGTTCTTC,CASSFGVTLYNEQFF
TRBD1,TRBV20-1,TRBJ1-5,-,15,TGCAGTGCTAGTCGGGACAGGGGGAACAATCAGCCCCAGCATTTT,CSASRDRGNNQPQHF
TRBD2,TRBV6-6,TRBJ2-3,-,16,TGTGCCAGCAGTCCCCACGGGGGGTCCGACACAGATACGCAGTATTTT,CASSPHGGSDTDTQYF
-,TRBV20-1,TRBJ2-4,once,11,TGCAGTGCTAGTTCGGAAAACATTCAGTACTTC,CSASSENIQYF
-,TRBV9,TRBJ2-2,-,15,TGTGCCAGCAGCCCCCTTACTGGGAACACCGGGGAGCTGTTTTTT,CASSPLTGNTGELFF
-,TRBV9,TRBJ2-1,-,9,TGTGCCAGCAGCTTACGGGGATTCTTC,CASSLRGFF
TRBD2,TRBV7-2,TRBJ2-1,-,16,TGTGCCAGCAGCTTTTTCAGCGGGGACCAACACAATGAGCAGTTCTTC,CASSFFSGDQHNEQFF
TRBD2,TRBV19,TRBJ2-3,-,15,TGTGCCAGTAGTATTCGGGAGGGCTCCACAGATACGCAGTATTTT,CASSIREGSTDTQYF
TRBD1,TRBV5-1,TRBJ2-2,once,16,TGCGCCAGCAGCCTGACAGGGGGCGCGGTCACCGGGGAGCTGTTTTTT,CASSLTGGAVTGELFF
TRBD1,TRBV3-1/TRBV3-2,TRBJ1-5,once,16,TGTGCCAGCAGCCAAGGTACAGGGGAGAGCAATCAGCCCCAGCATTTT,CASSQGTGESNQPQHF
TRBD1,TRBV6-5,TRBJ1-1,-,15,TGTGCCAGCAGTTTTTGGACAGGGGGTGGCACTGAAGCTTTCTTT,CASSFWTGGGTEAFF
-,TRBV5-1,TRBJ2-7,-,15,TGCGCCAGCAGCACCGGACAGCTAGCTACCTACGAGCAGTACTTC,CASSTGQLATYEQYF
-,TRBV27,TRBJ1-5,-,14,TGTGCCAGCAGTTTAGGGCAGAGCAATCAGCCCCAGCATTTT,CASSLGQSNQPQHF
TRBD2,TRBV20-1,TRBJ2-3,-,11,TGTTCGCTAGCGGGGACAGATACGCAGTATTTT,CSLAGTDTQYF
-,TRBV7-2,TRBJ1-2,-,15,TGTGCCAGCAGCGCTACTACAGGGCCGGGGTATGGCTACACCTTC,CASSATTGPGYGYTF
TRBD1,TRBV7-8,TRBJ2-1,-,16,TGTGCCAGCAGCTTAGCAGGGGACAGGGTGCGCAATGAGCAGTTCTTC,CASSLAGDRVRNEQFF
-,TRBV7-9,TRBJ1-2,-,15,TGTGCCAGCAGCAAAGGGGACATCCGTAACTATGGCTACACCTTC,CASSKGDIRNYGYTF
TRBD2,TRBV19,TRBJ2-5,-,18,TGTGCCAGTAGTAGGTCAAAATTCCGGGGACTAGCGGAAGAGACCCAGTACTTC,CASSRSKFRGLAEETQYF
-,TRBV27,TRBJ1-2,-,14,TGTGCCAGCAGCCTAAGGGTTTCAGGGGATGGCTACACCTTC,CASSLRVSGDGYTF
-,TRBV5-4,TRBJ2-5,-,17,TGTGCCAGCAGCTTGGGGCGGGGCGGGCCCAACGGAGAGACCCAGTACTTC,CASSLGRGGPNGETQYF
-,TRBV9,TRBJ1-3,-,16,TGTGCCAGCAGCGGAGAACTGCAGGGTCCTGGAAACACCATATATTTT,CASSGELQGPGNTIYF
-,TRBV20-1,TRBJ2-5,once,11,TGCGGGGCGATGGTCCAAGAGACCCAGTACTTC,CGAMVQETQYF
TRBD1,TRBV4-3,TRBJ2-7,-,20,TGCGCCAGCAGCCAGTATAAAGCGACAGGGGCCTGGGTCTCTTTCTACGAGCAGTACTTC,CASSQYKATGAWVSFYEQYF
-,TRBV19,TRBJ1-2,-,14,TGTGCCAGTAGGGAACAGGGCCACGACTATGGCTACACCTTC,CASREQGHDYGYTF
-,TRBV24-1,TRBJ1-2,-,16,TGTGCCACCAGTGACCCCAGGGAACGACATAACTATGGCTACACCTTC,CATSDPRERHNYGYTF
TRBD1,TRBV24-1,TRBJ2-7,-,15,TGTGCCACCAGTGAGTTTAAACAGGGGCCCTACGAGCAGTACTTC,CATSEFKQGPYEQYF
TRBD1,TRBV5-1,TRBJ2-2,-,17,TGCGCCAGCAGCTTGTTGCCGGGACAGGGGGCAACCGGGGAGCTGTTTTTT,CASSLLPGQGATGELFF
-,TRBV6-6,TRBJ2-5,-,12,TGTGCCAGCAGTTACGCCGGGGAGACCCAGTACTTC,CASSYAGETQYF
-,TRBV27,TRBJ2-1,once,14,TGTGCCAGCAGTTCCAGGACAGTTTACAATGAGCAGTTCTTC,CASSSRTVYNEQFF
TRBD2,TRBV10-3,TRBJ2-7,-,16,TGTGCCATCAGTGAGACGGGGGTTCGCGGGGGTTACGAGCAGTACTTC,CAISETGVRGGYEQYF
TRBD1,TRBV5-1,TRBJ1-1,few,14,TGCGCCAGCAGCTTACAGGGGTTTTACACTGAAGCTTTCTTT,CASSLQGFYTEAFF
TRBD2,TRBV2,TRBJ2-1,-,17,TGTGCCAGCAGTGAAGCCCCCGGACTAGCGGGAGCCAATGAGCAGTTCTTC,CASSEAPGLAGANEQFF
-,TRBV13,TRBJ2-5,-,15,TGTGCCAGCAGCGAAGGAGAAGGATTGGTTCAGACCCAGTACTTC,CASSEGEGLVQTQYF
TRBD2,TRBV5-6,TRBJ2-5,-,15,TGTGCCAGCAGCTTGGGACTAGCGGGAGTGGAGACCCAGTACTTC,CASSLGLAGVETQYF
TRBD2,TRBV28,TRBJ2-1,-,16,TGTGCCAGCAGCCTAAATAGCGGGGGGGCGTACAATGAGCAGTTCTTC,CASSLNSGGAYNEQFF
-,TRBV3-1/TRBV3-2,TRBJ2-1,-,16,TGTGCCAGCAGCCAAGAGGTGGGGACAAACTACAATGAGCAGTTCTTC,CASSQEVGTNYNEQFF
TRBD1,TRBV18,TRBJ1-1,-,17,TGTGCCAGCTCACCACCGACAGGGGTGTCGATAAACACTGAAGCTTTCTTT,CASSPPTGVSINTEAFF
TRBD1,TRBV16,TRBJ2-5,-,16,TGTGCCAGCAGCCAAAGCGTCCAGGGGGCGGAAGAGACCCAGTACTTC,CASSQSVQGAEETQYF
TRBD2,TRBV4-3,TRBJ2-2,-,18,TGCGCCAGCAGCCAAGAAGCTAGCGGGGGTTCCTACACCGGGGAGCTGTTTTTT,CASSQEASGGSYTGELFF